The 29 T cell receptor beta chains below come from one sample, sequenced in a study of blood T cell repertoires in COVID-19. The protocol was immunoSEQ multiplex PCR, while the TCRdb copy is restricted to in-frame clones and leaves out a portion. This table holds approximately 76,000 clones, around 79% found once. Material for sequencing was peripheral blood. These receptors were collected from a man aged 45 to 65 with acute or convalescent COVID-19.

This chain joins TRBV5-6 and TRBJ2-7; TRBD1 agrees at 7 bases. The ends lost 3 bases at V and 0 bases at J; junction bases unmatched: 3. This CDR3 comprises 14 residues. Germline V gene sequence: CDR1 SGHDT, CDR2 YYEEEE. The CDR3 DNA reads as TGTGCCAGCAGCTGGGGACAGAGCTCCTACGAGCAGTACTTC. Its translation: CASSWGQSSYEQYF.

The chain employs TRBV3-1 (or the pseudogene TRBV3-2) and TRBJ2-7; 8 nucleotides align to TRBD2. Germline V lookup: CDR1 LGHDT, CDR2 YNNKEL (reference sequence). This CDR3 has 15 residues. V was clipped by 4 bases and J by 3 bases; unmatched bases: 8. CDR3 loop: CASSLSPGGHYEQYF. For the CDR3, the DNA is TGTGCCAGCAGCCTCTCTCCGGGAGGGCACTACGAGCAGTACTTC.

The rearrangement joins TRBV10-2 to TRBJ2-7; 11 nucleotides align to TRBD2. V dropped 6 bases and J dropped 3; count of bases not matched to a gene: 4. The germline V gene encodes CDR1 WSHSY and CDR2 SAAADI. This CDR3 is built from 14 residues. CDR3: CASRPGLADYEQYF. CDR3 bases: TGCGCCAGCAGGCCGGGACTAGCGGACTACGAGCAGTACTTC.

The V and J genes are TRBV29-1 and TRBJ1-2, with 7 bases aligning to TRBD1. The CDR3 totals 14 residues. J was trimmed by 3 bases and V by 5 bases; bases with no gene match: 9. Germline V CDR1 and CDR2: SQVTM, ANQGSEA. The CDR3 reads CSVSDRDKDYGYTF. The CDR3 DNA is TGCAGCGTTTCAGACAGGGATAAGGACTATGGCTACACCTTC. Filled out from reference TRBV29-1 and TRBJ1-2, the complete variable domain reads SAVISQKPSRDICQRGTSLTIQCQVDSQVTMMFWYRQQPGQSLTLIATANQGSEATYESGFVIDKFPISRPNLTFSTLTVSNMSPEDSSIYLCSVSDRDKDYGYTFGSGTRLTVV.

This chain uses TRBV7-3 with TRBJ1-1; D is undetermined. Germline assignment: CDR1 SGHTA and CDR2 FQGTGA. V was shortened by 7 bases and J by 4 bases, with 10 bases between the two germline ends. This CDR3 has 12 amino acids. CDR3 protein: CASKLPGTEAFF. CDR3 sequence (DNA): TGTGCCAGCAAATTACCAGGCACTGAAGCTTTCTTT.

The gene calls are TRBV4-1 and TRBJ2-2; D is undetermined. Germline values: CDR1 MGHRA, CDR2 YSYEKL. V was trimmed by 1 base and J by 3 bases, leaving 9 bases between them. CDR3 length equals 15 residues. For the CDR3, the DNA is TGCGCCAGCAGCCAAGTGCGCGATTACACCGGGGAGCTGTTTTTT. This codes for CASSQVRDYTGELFF.

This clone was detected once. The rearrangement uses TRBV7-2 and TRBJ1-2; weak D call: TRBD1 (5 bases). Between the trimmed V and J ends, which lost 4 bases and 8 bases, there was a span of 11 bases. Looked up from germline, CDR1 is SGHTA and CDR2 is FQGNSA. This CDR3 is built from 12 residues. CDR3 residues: CASSSGTRGYTF. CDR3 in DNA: TGTGCCAGCAGCTCGGGGACTCGGGGCTACACCTTC.

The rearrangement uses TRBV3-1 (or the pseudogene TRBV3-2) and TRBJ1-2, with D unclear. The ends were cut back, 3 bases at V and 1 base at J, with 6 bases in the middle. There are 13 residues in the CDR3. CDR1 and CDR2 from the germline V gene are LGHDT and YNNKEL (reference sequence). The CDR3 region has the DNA TGTGCCAGCAGCCACAGGAATAACTATGGCTACACCTTC. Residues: CASSHRNNYGYTF.

CDR3 in amino acids: CASSRTAGNGYTF. The CDR3 DNA follows: TGTGCCAGCAGTCGAACGGCCGGGAATGGCTACACCTTC. The chain combines TRBV6-5 with TRBJ1-2; D call uncertain. V gave up 5 bases and J gave up 6 bases, with 13 bases separating them. CDR3 length equals 13 residues. The germline V gene has CDR1 MNHEY and CDR2 SVGAGI.

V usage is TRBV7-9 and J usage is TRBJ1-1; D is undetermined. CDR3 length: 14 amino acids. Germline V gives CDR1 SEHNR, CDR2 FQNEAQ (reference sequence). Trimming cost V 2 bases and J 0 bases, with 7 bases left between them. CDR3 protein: CASSLSGMNTEAFF. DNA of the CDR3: TGTGCCAGCAGCTTATCGGGGATGAACACTGAAGCTTTCTTT.

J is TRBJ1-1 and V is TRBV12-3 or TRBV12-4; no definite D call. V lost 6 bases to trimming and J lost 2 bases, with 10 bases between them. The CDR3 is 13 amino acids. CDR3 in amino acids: CASSLQTNTEAFF. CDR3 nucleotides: TGTGCCAGCAGCCTCCAAACTAACACTGAAGCTTTCTTT.

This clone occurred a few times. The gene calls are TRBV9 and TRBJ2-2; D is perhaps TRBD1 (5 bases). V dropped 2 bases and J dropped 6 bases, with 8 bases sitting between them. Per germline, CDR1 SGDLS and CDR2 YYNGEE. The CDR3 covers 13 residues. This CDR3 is CASSVRDSGELFF. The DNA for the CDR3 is TGTGCCAGCAGCGTCAGGGATTCCGGGGAGCTGTTTTTT.

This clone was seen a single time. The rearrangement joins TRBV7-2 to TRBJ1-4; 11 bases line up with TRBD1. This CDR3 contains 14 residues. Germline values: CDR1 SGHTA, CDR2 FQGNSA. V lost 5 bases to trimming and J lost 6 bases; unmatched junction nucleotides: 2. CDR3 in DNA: TGTGCCAGCAGCCAGGACAGGGGGCATGAAAAACTGTTTTTT. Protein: CASSQDRGHEKLFF.

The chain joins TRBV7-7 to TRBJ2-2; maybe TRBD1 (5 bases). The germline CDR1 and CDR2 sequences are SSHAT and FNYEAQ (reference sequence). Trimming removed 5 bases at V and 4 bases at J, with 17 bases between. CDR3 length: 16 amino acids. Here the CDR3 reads CASSATTVQGTGELFF. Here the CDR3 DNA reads TGTGCCAGCAGCGCAACGACAGTCCAAGGCACCGGGGAGCTGTTTTTT.

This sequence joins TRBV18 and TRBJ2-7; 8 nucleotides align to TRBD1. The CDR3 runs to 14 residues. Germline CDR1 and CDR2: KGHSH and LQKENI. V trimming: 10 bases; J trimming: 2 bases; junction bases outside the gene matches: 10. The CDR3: CATSSDRVAYEQYF. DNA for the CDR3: TGTGCCACCTCTTCGGACAGGGTAGCCTACGAGCAGTACTTC.

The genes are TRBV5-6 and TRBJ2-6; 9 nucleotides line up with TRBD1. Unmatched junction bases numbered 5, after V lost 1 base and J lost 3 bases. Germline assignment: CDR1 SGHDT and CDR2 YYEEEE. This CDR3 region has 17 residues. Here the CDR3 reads CASSLTGGGFGANVLTF. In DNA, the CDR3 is TGTGCCAGCAGCTTGACAGGGGGCGGTTTTGGGGCCAACGTCCTGACTTTC.

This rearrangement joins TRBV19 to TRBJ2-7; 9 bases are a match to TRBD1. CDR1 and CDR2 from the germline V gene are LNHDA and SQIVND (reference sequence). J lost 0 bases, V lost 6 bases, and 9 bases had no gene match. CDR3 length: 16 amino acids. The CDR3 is CASSFGQGLGSYEQYF. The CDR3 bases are TGTGCCAGTAGCTTTGGACAGGGGTTGGGCTCCTACGAGCAGTACTTC.

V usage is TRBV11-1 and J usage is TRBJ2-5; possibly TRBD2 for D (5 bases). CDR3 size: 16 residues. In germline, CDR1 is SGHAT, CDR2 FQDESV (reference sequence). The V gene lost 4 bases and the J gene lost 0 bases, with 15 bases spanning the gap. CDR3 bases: TGTGCCAGCAGCTCCCGGGGAAAAACGTACCAAGAGACCCAGTACTTC. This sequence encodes CASSSRGKTYQETQYF. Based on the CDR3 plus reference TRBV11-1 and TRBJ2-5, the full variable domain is EAEVAQSPRYKITEKSQAVAFWCDPISGHATLYWYRQILGQGPELLVQFQDESVVDDSQLPKDRFSAERLKGVDSTLKIQPAELGDSAMYLCASSSRGKTYQETQYFGPGTRLLVL.

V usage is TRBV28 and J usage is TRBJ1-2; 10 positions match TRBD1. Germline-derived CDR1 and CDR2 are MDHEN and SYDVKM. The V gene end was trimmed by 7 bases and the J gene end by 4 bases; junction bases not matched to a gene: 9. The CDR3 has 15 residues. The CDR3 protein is CASNLSGTGAYGYTF. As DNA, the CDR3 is TGTGCCAGCAACTTAAGCGGGACAGGGGCCTATGGCTACACCTTC.

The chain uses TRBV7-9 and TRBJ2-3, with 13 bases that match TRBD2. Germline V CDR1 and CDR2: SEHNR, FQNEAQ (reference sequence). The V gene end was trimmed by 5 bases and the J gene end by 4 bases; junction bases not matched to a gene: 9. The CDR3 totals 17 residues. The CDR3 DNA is TGTGCCAGCAGCACACGGACTAGCGGGGGTACCCCAGATACGCAGTATTTT. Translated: CASSTRTSGGTPDTQYF. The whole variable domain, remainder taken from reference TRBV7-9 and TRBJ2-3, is DTGVSQNPRHKITKRGQNVTFRCDPISEHNRLYWYRQTLGQGPEFLTYFQNEAQLEKSRLLSDRFSAERPKGSFSTLEIQRTEQGDSAMYLCASSTRTSGGTPDTQYFGPGTRLTVL.

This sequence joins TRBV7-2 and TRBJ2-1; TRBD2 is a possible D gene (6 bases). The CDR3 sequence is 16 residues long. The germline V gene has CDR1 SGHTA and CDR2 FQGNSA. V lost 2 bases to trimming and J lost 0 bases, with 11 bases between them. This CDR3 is CASSLYGGSSYNEQFF. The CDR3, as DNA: TGTGCCAGCAGCTTATACGGGGGAAGCTCCTACAATGAGCAGTTCTTC.

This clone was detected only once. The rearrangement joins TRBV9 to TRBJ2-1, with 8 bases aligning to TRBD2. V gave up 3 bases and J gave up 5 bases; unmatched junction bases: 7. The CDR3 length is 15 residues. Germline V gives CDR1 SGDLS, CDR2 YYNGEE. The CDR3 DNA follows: TGTGCCAGCAGCGAGGTAGCGGGAAAAAACAATGAGCAGTTCTTC. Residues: CASSEVAGKNNEQFF.

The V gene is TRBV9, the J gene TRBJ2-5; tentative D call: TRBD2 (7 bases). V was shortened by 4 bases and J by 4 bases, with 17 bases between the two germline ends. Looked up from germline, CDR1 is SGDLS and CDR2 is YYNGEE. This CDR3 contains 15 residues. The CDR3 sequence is CASSPMWAGAETQYF. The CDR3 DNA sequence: TGTGCCAGCAGCCCGATGTGGGCGGGGGCAGAGACCCAGTACTTC. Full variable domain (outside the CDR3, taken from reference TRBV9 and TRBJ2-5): DSGVTQTPKHLITATGQRVTLRCSPRSGDLSVYWYQQSLDQGLQFLIQYYNGEERAKGNILERFSAQQFPDLHSELNLSSLELGDSALYFCASSPMWAGAETQYFGPGTRLLVL.

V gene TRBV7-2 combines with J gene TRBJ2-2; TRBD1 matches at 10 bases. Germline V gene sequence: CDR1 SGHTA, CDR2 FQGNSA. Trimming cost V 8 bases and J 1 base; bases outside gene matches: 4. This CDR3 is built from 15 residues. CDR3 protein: CASRGQGMNTGELFF. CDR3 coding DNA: TGTGCCAGCCGGGGACAGGGGATGAACACCGGGGAGCTGTTTTTT.

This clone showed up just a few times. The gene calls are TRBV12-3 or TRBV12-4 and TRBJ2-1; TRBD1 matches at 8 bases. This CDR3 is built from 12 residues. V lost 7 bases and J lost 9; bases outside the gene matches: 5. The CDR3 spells CASNPTGAEQFF. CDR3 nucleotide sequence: TGTGCCAGCAACCCGACAGGGGCTGAGCAGTTCTTC.

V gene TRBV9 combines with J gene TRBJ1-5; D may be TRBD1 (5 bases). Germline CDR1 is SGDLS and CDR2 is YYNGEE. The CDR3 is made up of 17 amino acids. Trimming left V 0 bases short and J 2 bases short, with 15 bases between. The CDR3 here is CASSVGRDYGRNQPQHF. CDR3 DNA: TGTGCCAGCAGCGTAGGGCGGGACTACGGCCGCAATCAGCCCCAGCATTTT.

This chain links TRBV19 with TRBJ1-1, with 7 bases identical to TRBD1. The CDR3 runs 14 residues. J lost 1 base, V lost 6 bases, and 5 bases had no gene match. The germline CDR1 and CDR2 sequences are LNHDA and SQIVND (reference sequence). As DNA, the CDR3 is TGTGCCAGTAGCCCGACAGGGCGGAACACTGAAGCTTTCTTT. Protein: CASSPTGRNTEAFF.

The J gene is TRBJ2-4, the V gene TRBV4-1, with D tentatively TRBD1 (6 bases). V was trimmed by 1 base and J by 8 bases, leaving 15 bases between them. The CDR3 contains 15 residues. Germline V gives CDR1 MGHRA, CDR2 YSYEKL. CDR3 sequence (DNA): TGCGCCAGCAGCCAAGTTGGTTGGGGGCTAGACATTCAGTACTTC. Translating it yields CASSQVGWGLDIQYF.

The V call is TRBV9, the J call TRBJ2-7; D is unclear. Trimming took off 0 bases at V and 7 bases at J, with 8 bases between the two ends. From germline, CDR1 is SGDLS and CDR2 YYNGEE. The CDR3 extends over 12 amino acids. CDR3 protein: CASSVEAGEQYF. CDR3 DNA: TGTGCCAGCAGCGTAGAGGCCGGGGAGCAGTACTTC. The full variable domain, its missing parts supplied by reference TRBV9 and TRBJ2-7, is DSGVTQTPKHLITATGQRVTLRCSPRSGDLSVYWYQQSLDQGLQFLIQYYNGEERAKGNILERFSAQQFPDLHSELNLSSLELGDSALYFCASSVEAGEQYFGPGTRLTVT.